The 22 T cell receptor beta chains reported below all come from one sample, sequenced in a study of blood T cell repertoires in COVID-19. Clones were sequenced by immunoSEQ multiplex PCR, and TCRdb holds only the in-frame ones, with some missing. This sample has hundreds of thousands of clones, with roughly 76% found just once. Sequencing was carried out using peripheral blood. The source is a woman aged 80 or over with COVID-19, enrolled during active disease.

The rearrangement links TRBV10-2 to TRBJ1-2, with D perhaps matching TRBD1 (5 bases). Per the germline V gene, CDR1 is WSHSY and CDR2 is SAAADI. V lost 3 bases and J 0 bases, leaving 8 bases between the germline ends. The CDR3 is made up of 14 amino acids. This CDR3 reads CASSERGTNYGYTF. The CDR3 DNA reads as TGCGCCAGCAGTGAAAGGGGAACTAACTATGGCTACACCTTC.

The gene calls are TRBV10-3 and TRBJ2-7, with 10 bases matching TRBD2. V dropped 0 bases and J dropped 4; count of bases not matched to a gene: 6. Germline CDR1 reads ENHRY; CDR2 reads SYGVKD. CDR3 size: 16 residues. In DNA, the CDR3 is TGTGCCATCAGTGAGTCCACGACTAGCGGGTCATACGAGCAGTACTTC. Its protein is CAISESTTSGSYEQYF.

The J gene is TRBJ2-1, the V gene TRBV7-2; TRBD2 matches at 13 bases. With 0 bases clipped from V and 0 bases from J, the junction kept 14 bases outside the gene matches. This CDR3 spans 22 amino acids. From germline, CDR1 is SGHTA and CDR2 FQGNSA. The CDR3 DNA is TGTGCCAGCAGCTTAGCGACCCCTGGACTAGCGGGAGTCCGATACTCCTACAATGAGCAGTTCTTC. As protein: CASSLATPGLAGVRYSYNEQFF.

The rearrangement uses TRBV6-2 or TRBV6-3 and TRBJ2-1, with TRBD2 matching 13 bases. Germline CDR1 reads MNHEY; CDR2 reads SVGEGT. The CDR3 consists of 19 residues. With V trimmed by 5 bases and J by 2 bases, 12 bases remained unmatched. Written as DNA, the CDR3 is TGTGCCAGCAGTCTCCCCAGGACTAGCGGGAGAGGGACCTACAATGAGCAGTTCTTC. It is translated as CASSLPRTSGRGTYNEQFF.

The CDR3: CASSLWQGAMGTGELFF. The CDR3 DNA follows: TGTGCCAGCAGTTTATGGCAGGGGGCCATGGGCACCGGGGAGCTGTTTTTT. This chain links TRBV28 with TRBJ2-2, with TRBD1 identical over 8 bases. This CDR3 has 17 amino acids. J was trimmed by 4 bases and V by 0 bases; bases with no gene match: 7. Germline CDR1 is MDHEN and CDR2 is SYDVKM.

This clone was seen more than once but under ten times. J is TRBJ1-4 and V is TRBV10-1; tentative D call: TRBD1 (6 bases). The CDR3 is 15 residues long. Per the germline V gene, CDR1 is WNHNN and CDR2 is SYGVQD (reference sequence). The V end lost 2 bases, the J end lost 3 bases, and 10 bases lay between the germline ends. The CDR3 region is CASSEKRQANEKLFF. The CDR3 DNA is TGCGCCAGCAGTGAGAAACGACAGGCTAATGAAAAACTGTTTTTT.

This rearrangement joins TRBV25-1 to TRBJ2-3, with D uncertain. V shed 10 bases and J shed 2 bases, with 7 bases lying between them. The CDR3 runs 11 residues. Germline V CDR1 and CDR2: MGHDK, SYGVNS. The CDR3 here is CATSLTDTQYF. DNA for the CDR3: TGTGCCACCAGCCTCACAGATACGCAGTATTTT.

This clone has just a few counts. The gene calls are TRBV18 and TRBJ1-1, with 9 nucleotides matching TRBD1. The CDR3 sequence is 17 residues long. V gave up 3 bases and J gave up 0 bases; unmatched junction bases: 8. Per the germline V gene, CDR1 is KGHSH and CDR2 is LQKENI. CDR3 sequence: CASSPLQGAEMNTEAFF. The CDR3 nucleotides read TGTGCCAGCTCACCCTTACAGGGGGCCGAAATGAACACTGAAGCTTTCTTT.

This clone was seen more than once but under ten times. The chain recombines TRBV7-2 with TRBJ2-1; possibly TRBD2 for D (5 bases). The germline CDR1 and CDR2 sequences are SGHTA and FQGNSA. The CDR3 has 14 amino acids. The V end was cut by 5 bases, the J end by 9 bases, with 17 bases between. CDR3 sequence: CASSLALYGGEQFF. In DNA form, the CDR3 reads TGTGCCAGCAGCCTTGCCCTCTATGGAGGTGAGCAGTTCTTC.

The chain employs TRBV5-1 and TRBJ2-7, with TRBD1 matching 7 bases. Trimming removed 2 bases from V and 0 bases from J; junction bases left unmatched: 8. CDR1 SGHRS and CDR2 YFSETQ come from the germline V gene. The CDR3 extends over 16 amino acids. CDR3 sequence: CASSFYPTGTSYEQYF. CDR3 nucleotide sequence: TGCGCCAGCAGCTTCTATCCGACAGGGACCTCCTACGAGCAGTACTTC.

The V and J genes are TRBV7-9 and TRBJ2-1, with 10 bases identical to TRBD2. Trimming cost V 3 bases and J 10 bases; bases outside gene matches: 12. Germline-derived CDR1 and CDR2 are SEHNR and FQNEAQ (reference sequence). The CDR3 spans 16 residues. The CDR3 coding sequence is TGTGCCAGCAGCTTGGGATCAGCGGGAGGGCCGGGAGAGCAGTTCTTC. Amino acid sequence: CASSLGSAGGPGEQFF.

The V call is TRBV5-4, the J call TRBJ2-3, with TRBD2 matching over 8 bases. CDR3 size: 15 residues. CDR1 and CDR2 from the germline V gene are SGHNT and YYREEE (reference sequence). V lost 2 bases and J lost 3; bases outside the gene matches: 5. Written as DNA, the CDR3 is TGTGCCAGCAGCTTAGGCGGGGGGCGGACAGATACGCAGTATTTT. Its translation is CASSLGGGRTDTQYF.

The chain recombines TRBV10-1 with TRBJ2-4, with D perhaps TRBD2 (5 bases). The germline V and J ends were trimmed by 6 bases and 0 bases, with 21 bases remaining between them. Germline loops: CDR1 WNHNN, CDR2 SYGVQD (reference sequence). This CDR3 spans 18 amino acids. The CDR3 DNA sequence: TGCGCCAGCAGCAACAATCCGGACTCGCTTCTAGCCAAAAACATTCAGTACTTC. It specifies CASSNNPDSLLAKNIQYF.

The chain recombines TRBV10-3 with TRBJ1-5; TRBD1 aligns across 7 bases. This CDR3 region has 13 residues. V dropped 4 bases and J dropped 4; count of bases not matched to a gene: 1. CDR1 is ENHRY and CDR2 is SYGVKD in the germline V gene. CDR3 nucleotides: TGTGCCATCAGTGTACAGGGGAATCAGCCCCAGCATTTT. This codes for CAISVQGNQPQHF.

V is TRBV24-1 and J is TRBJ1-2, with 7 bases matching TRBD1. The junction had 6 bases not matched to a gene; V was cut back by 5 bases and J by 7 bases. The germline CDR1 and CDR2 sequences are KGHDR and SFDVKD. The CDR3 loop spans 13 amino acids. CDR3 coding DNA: TGTGCCACCAGTGGCTTACAGGGGTCTGGCTACACCTTC. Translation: CATSGLQGSGYTF.

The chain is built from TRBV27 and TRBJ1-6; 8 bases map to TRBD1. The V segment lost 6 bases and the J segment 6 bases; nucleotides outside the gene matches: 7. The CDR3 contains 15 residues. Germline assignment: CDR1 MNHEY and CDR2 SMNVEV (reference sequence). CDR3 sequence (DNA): TGTGCCAGCAGGGCAGGGGGCGCGAGTAATTCACCCCTCCACTTT. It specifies CASRAGGASNSPLHF.

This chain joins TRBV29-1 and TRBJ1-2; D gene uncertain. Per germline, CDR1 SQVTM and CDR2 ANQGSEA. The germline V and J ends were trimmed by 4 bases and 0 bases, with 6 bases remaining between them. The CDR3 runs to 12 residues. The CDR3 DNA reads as TGCAGCGTTGTTATCCCTAACTATGGCTACACCTTC. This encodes CSVVIPNYGYTF.

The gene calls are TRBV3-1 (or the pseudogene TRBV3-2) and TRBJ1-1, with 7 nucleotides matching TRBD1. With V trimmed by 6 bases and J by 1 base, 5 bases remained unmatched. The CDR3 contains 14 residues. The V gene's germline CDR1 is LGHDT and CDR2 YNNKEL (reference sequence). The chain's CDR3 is CASRPRTGNTEAFF. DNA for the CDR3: TGTGCCAGCAGACCACGGACAGGGAACACTGAAGCTTTCTTT.

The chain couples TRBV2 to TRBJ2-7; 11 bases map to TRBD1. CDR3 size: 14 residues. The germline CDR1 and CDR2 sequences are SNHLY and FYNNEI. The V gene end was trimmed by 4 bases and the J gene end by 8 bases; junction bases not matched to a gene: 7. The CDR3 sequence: CASSGDRGGDKQYF. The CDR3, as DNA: TGTGCCAGCAGTGGGGACAGGGGGGGAGACAAGCAGTACTTC.

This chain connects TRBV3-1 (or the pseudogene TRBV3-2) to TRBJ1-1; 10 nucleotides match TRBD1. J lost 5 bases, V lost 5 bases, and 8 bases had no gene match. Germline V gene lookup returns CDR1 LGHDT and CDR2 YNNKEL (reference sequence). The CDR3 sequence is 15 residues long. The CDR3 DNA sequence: TGTGCCAGCAGCGTAAAGGGACAGGGGAGAACTGAAGCTTTCTTT. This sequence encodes CASSVKGQGRTEAFF.

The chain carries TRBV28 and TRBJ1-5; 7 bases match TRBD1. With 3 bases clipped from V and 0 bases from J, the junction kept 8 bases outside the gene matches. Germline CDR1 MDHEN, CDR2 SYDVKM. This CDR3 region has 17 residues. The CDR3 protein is CASSFLSGQNSNQPQHF. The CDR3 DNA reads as TGTGCCAGCAGTTTTCTTTCGGGACAGAATAGCAATCAGCCCCAGCATTTT.

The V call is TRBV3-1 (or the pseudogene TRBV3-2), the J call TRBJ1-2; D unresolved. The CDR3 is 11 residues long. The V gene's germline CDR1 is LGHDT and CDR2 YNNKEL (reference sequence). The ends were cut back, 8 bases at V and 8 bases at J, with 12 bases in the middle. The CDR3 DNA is TGTGCCAGCCGTGGAACCGGGGGCTACACCTTC. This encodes CASRGTGGYTF.